This entry is about one T cell receptor (beta chain). This entry comes from a study of blood T cell repertoires in COVID-19. About the study: Samples representing acute and convalescent COVID-19 were sourced from the United States, Italy and Spain.

The CDR3 is 16 residues long. Unmatched junction bases numbered 8, after V lost 6 bases and J lost 4 bases. CDR1 and CDR2 from the germline V gene are MNHNY and SVGAGI (reference sequence). Participants were aged roughly 18 to 95 years, lived in 20 to 30 US areas, and enrolled virtually. In assigning cohorts, the study relied on participant-reported clinical history. In the 2 weeks before study entry, exposed participants met a COVID-19 case, which was PCR-confirmed or clinician-diagnosed. Using immunoSEQ multiplex PCR, the repertoire was profiled, and TCRdb retains in-frame clones only, with some absent. This table holds roughly 150,000 clones, under 90% found once.

The V gene is TRBV6-6, the J gene TRBJ2-1; 11 bases line up with TRBD2. The specimen was PBMCs or T cells enriched from blood (not recorded which). This receptor was obtained from a woman aged 18-30 years who had been exposed to COVID-19. DNA for the CDR3: TGTGCCAGCAGACGATCGGGACTAGCGGAATACAATGAGCAGTTCTTC. Translating gives CASRRSGLAEYNEQFF.